Presented here are 7 T cell receptor beta chains from one specimen sequenced in a study of cytomegalovirus exposure and HLA in healthy donors. The PCR had 60 Vbeta and 13 Jbeta primers. Produced via immunoSEQ multiplex PCR; TCRdb's table is partial and in-frame only. The sample has 100,000 to 150,000 clones; 80% to 85% are singletons. The specimen sequenced was PBMCs. Receptor source: a boy under 18 in good health and CMV-seronegative.

This clone was observed once. The rearrangement joins TRBV10-3 to TRBJ1-5, with TRBD1 matching 7 bases. Unmatched junction bases numbered 5, after V lost 0 bases and J lost 6 bases. The CDR3 consists of 15 residues. Germline V gives CDR1 ENHRY, CDR2 SYGVKD. The CDR3 nucleotides read TGTGCCATCAGTGAGTCGACAGGGTTGGGTCAGCCCCAGCATTTT. Translation gives CAISESTGLGQPQHF.

This clone was counted once. V and J are TRBV6-1 and TRBJ2-5; D is possibly TRBD2 (5 bases). The germline V and J ends were trimmed by 6 bases and 3 bases, with 11 bases remaining between them. Germline assignment: CDR1 MNHNS and CDR2 SASEGT. The CDR3 runs to 13 residues. The CDR3 protein is CASRAGGEETQYF. The CDR3, as DNA: TGTGCCAGCAGAGCAGGAGGTGAAGAGACCCAGTACTTC.

The chain is built from TRBV29-1 and TRBJ1-1, with 9 bases that match TRBD1. The CDR3 spans 14 residues. Trimming removed 6 bases from V and 1 base from J; junction bases left unmatched: 6. The V gene's germline CDR1 is SQVTM and CDR2 ANQGSEA. CDR3 in amino acids: CSVMGTGRNTEAFF. The CDR3 nucleotides are TGCAGCGTGATGGGGACAGGGAGGAACACTGAAGCTTTCTTT.

The V gene is TRBV30, the J gene TRBJ1-1; D ambiguous. The CDR3 has 12 amino acids. V lost 5 bases and J 0 bases, leaving 7 bases between the germline ends. Looked up from germline, CDR1 is GTSNPN and CDR2 is SVGIG (reference sequence). CDR3 DNA: TGTGCCTGGCAACCTATGAACACTGAAGCTTTCTTT. Translated, it gives CAWQPMNTEAFF.

The chain recombines TRBV21-1 with TRBJ1-1. TRBV21-1 is designated a pseudogene. The CDR3 runs 15 residues. Written as DNA, the CDR3 is TGTGCCAGCAGAACCGAGGGGAGGGAGAACACTGAAGCTTTCTTT. This translates into CASRTEGRENTEAFF.

The J gene is TRBJ2-3, the V gene TRBV5-6; D is perhaps TRBD1 (7 bases). The germline CDR1 and CDR2 sequences are SGHDT and YYEEEE. The CDR3 has 15 residues. The ends were cut back, 4 bases at V and 2 bases at J, with 14 bases in the middle. In DNA form, the CDR3 reads TGTGCCAGCAGCGCGGGACAGCACACCACAGATACGCAGTATTTT. This encodes CASSAGQHTTDTQYF. The full variable domain, its missing parts supplied by reference TRBV5-6 and TRBJ2-3, is DAGVTQSPTHLIKTRGQQVTLRCSPKSGHDTVSWYQQALGQGPQFIFQYYEEEERQRGNFPDRFSGHQFPNYSSELNVNALLLGDSALYLCASSAGQHTTDTQYFGPGTRLTVL.

In its sample, this clone was seen a few times. This rearrangement joins TRBV18 to TRBJ2-3; 11 bases match TRBD2. With V trimmed by 7 bases and J by 4 bases, 4 bases remained unmatched. Germline assignment: CDR1 KGHSH and CDR2 LQKENI. CDR3 length: 14 residues. In DNA form, the CDR3 reads TGTGCCAGCTTACTAGCGGGAGCTCCAGATACGCAGTATTTT. Protein: CASLLAGAPDTQYF.